This TCR beta chain was documented in a study of T cell repertoires in cytomegalovirus infection. For the study at large: CMV epitopes, recently identified HLA-C-restricted and well-studied HLA-B-restricted, were used. It was the public TCR beta signatures that indicated both CMV infection and matching HLA type.

Points from the study as a whole: Pooled public TCR beta family frequency picked out CMV carriers with the relevant HLA. HLA-C-restricted CMV-specific TCR beta clonotypes were dominant in the ex vivo response.

The germline V gene has CDR1 DFQATT and CDR2 SNEGSKA (reference sequence). The V and J ends lost 5 bases and 6 bases, in that order; junction bases with no gene match: 9. There are 14 residues in the CDR3. TCRdb fed the reads into MiXCR, producing one record per CDR3 protein. The data show a few hundred thousand distinct CDR3 sequences, just under 40% seen once. This clonotype showed up just a few times. Its antigen is still unknown. Sequenced material: cultured PBMCs, taken from culture after CMV antigen stimulation. The chain recombines TRBV20-1 with TRBJ1-2; 10 nucleotides agree with TRBD1. The receptor comes from a human donor in good health (CMV status not recorded). Some clones in this sample may be carry-over from other donors' samples. In nucleotides, the CDR3 is TGCAGTGCTGTGGGGGAGACAGGGGGCAATGGCTACACCTTC. Translated, it gives CSAVGETGGNGYTF.